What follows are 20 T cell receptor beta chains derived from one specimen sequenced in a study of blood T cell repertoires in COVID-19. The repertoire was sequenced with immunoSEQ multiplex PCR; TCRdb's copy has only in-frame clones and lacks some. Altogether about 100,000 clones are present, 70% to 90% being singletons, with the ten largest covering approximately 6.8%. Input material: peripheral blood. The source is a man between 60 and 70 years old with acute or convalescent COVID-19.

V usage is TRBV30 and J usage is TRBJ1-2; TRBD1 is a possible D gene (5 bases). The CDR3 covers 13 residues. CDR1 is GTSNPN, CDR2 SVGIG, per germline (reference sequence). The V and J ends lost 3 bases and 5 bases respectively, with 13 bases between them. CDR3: CAWRSTGVYGYTF. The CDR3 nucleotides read TGTGCCTGGAGGTCGACGGGGGTTTATGGCTACACCTTC.

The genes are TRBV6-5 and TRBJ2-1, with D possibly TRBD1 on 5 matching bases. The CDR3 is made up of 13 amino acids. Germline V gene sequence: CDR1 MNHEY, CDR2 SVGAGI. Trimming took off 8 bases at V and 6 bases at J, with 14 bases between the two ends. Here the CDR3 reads CASVKPGFNEQFF. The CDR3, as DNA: TGTGCCAGCGTGAAGCCAGGGTTCAATGAGCAGTTCTTC.

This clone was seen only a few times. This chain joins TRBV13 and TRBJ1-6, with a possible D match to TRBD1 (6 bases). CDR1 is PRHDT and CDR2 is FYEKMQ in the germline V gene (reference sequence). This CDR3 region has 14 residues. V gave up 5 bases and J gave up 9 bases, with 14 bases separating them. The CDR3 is CASSNRGGVSPLHF. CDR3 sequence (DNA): TGTGCCAGCAGCAATAGGGGGGGAGTTTCACCCCTCCACTTT.

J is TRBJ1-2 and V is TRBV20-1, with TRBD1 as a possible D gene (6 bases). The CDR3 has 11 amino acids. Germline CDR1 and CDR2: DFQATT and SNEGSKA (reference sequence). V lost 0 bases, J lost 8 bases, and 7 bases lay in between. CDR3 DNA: TGCAGTGCTAGAGAGGGGGCCGGCTACACCTTC. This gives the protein CSAREGAGYTF.

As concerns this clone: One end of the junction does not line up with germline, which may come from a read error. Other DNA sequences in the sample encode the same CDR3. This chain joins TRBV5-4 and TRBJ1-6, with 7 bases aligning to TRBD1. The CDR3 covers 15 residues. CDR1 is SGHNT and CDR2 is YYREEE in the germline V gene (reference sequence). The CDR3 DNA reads TGTGCCCGCAGGGGGGGGCGACCGGGCGATTCACCCCTCCACTTT. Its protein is CARRGGRPGDSPLHF.

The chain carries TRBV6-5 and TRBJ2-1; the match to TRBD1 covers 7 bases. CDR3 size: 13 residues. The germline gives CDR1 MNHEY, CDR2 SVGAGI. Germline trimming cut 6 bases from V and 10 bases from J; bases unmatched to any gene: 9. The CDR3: CASRSQGFWEQFF. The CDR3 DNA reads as TGTGCCAGCAGATCACAGGGGTTCTGGGAGCAGTTCTTC.

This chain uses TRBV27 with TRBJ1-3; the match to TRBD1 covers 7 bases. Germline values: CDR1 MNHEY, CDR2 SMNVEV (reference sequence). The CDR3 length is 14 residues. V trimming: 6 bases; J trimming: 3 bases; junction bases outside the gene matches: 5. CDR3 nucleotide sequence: TGTGCCAGCAGGTTGACAGGGAATGGAAACACCATATATTTT. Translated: CASRLTGNGNTIYF.

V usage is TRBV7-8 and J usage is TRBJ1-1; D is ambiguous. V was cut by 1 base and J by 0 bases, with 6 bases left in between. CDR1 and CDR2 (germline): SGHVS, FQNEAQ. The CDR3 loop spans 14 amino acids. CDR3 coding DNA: TGTGCCAGCAGCTTAGGACTTATGAACACTGAAGCTTTCTTT. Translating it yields CASSLGLMNTEAFF.

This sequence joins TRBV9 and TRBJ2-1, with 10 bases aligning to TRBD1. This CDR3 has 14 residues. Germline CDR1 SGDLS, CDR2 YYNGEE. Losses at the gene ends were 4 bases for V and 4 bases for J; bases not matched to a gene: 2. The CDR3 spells CASSRDRGYNEQFF. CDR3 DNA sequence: TGTGCCAGCAGCCGGGACAGGGGATACAATGAGCAGTTCTTC.

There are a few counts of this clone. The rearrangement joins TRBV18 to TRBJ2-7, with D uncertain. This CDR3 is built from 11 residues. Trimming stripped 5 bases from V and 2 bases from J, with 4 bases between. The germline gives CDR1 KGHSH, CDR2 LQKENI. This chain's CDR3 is CASSGTYEQYF. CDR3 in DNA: TGTGCCAGCTCAGGCACCTACGAGCAGTACTTC. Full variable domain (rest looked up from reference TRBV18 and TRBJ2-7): NAGVMQNPRHLVRRRGQEARLRCSPMKGHSHVYWYRQLPEEGLKFMVYLQKENIIDESGMPKERFSAEFPKEGPSILRIQQVVRGDSAAYFCASSGTYEQYFGPGTRLTVT.

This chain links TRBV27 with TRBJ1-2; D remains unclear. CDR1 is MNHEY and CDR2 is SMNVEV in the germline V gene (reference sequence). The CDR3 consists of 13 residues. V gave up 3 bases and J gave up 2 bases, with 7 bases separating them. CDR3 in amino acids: CASSLGRNYGYTF. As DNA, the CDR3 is TGTGCCAGCAGTTTGGGCAGGAACTATGGCTACACCTTC.

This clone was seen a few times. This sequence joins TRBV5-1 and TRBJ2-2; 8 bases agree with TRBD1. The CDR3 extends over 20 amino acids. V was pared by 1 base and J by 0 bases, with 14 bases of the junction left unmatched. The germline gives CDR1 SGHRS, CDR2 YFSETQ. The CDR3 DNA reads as TGCGCCAGCAGCTTGCCCAACAGGGGGGCGGCGCGCGCGAACACCGGGGAGCTGTTTTTT. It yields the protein CASSLPNRGAARANTGELFF. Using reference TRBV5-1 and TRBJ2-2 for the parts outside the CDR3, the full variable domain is KAGVTQTPRYLIKTRGQQVTLSCSPISGHRSVSWYQQTPGQGLQFLFEYFSETQRNKGNFPGRFSGRQFSNSRSEMNVSTLELGDSALYLCASSLPNRGAARANTGELFFGEGSRLTVL.

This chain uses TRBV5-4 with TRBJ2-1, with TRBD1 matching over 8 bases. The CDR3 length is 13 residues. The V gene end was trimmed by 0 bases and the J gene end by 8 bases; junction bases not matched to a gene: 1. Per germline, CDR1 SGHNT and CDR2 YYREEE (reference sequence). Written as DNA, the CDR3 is TGTGCCAGCAGCTTGGGACAGGGGTATGAGCAGTTCTTC. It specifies CASSLGQGYEQFF.

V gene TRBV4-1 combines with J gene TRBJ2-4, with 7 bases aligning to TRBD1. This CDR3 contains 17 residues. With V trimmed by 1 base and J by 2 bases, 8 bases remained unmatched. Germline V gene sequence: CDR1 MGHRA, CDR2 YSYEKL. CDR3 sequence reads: CASSQAYGTDPKNIQYF. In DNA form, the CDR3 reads TGCGCCAGCAGCCAAGCCTACGGGACAGATCCCAAAAACATTCAGTACTTC.

CDR3 sequence: CASSQEWTVNSPLHF. CDR3 DNA sequence: TGCGCCAGCAGCCAAGAGTGGACAGTTAATTCACCCCTCCACTTT. This sequence joins TRBV4-1 and TRBJ1-6; D possibly corresponds to TRBD1 (6 bases). The germline V gene has CDR1 MGHRA and CDR2 YSYEKL. This CDR3 contains 15 residues. V lost 0 bases to trimming and J lost 6 bases, with 9 bases between them.

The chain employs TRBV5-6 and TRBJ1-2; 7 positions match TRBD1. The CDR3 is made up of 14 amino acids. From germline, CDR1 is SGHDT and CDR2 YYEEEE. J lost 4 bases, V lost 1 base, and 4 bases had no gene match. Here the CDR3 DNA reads TGTGCCAGCAGCTTGCCGGCAGGGGGCTATGGCTACACCTTC. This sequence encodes CASSLPAGGYGYTF.

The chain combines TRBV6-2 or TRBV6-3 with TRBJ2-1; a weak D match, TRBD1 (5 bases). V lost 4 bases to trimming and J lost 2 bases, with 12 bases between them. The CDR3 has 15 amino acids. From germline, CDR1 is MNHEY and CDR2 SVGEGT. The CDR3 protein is CASSSVQGPYNEQFF. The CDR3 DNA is TGTGCCAGCAGTTCGGTCCAGGGCCCCTACAATGAGCAGTTCTTC.

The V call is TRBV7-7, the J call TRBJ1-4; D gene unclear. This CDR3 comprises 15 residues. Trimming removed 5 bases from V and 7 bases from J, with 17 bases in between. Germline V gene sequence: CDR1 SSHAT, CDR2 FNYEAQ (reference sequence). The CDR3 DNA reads TGTGCCAGCAGCCAATCCGGGAGCCGGGGTGAAAAACTGTTTTTT. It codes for CASSQSGSRGEKLFF.

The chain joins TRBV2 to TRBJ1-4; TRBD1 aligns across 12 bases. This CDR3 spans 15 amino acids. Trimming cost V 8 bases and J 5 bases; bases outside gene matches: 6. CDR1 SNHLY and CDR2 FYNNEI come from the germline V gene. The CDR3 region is CASAGDRGPNEKLFF. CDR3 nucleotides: TGTGCCAGCGCCGGGGACAGGGGGCCGAATGAAAAACTGTTTTTT. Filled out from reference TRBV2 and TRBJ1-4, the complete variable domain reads EPEVTQTPSHQVTQMGQEVILRCVPISNHLYFYWYRQILGQKVEFLVSFYNNEISEKSEIFDDQFSVERPDGSNFTLKIRSTKLEDSAMYFCASAGDRGPNEKLFFGSGTQLSVL.

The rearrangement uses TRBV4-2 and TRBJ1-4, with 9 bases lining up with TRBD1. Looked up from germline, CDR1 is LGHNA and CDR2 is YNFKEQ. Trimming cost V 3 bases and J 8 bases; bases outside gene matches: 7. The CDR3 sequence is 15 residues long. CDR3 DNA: TGTGCCAGCAGCCAGGAGGACAGGGGAGCGGAAAAACTGTTTTTT. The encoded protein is CASSQEDRGAEKLFF.